This is a list of T cell receptor beta chains from one sample in a study of graft-versus-host responses after intestinal transplantation. The table came from immunoSEQ multiplex PCR; TCRdb's copy has only in-frame clones and leaves some out. The sample lists fewer than 30,000 clones; over 75% were seen once. Sequencing was performed on PBMCs, taken around 460 days after intestinal transplant. Receptors were obtained from a human patient who received an intestinal transplant, so some T cells may come from the graft donor. CDR3s include the opening cysteine and the closing phenylalanine or tryptophan. A D gene is named only where the DNA matches it firmly. A row's size may be missing; if present it is once, few, many or a size class.

D	V	J	size	CDR3	DNA
.	TRBV6-1	TRBJ1-2	.	CASREERNYGYTF	TGTGCCAGCAGAGAGGAGCGTAACTATGGCTACACCTTC
TRBD1	TRBV19	TRBJ1-3	.	CASTPGTGNGNTIYF	TGTGCCAGTACCCCGGGGACAGGGAATGGAAACACCATATATTTT
.	TRBV28	TRBJ1-1	.	CASSILDRAFF	TGTGCCAGCAGCATATTGGACCGAGCTTTCTTT
.	TRBV7-2	TRBJ1-5	.	CASSLTPPLGNQPQHF	TGCGCCAGCAGCTTAACCCCGCCCCTGGGCAATCAGCCCCAGCATTTT
TRBD2	TRBV6-6	TRBJ2-1	.	CASGRLAGEGEQLF	TGTGCCAGCGGCAGACTAGCGGGAGAGGGTGAGCAGCTCTTC
.	TRBV5-1	TRBJ2-1	.	CASSLGPGDHEQFF	TGCGCCAGCAGCCTCGGACCAGGGGACCATGAGCAGTTCTTC
.	TRBV20-1	TRBJ2-5	.	CSALSGETQYF	TGCAGTGCTCTGTCAGGAGAGACCCAGTACTTC
.	TRBV21-1	TRBJ2-3	.	CASSWNVATVMQDTQYF	TGTGCCAGCAGCTGGAACGTGGCTACAGTCATGCAAGATACGCAGTATTTT
.	TRBV30	TRBJ2-3	.	CAWQLGTSTDTQYF	TGTGCCTGGCAACTAGGAACTAGCACAGATACGCAGTATTTT
TRBD2	TRBV6-6	TRBJ2-1	.	CASTGTSGYNEQFF	TGTGCCAGCACCGGAACTAGCGGCTACAATGAGCAGTTCTTC
.	TRBV2	TRBJ2-7	.	CASRGSRQYF	TGTGCCAGCAGGGGAAGCCGGCAGTACTTC
TRBD2	TRBV19	TRBJ2-3	.	CASSWGGSSTDTQYF	TGTGCCAGTAGCTGGGGGGGTTCTAGCACAGATACGCAGTATTTT
.	TRBV11-2	TRBJ1-1	.	CASSLSRRDEAFF	TGTGCCAGCAGCTTAAGTCGACGGGATGAAGCTTTCTTT
.	TRBV9	TRBJ1-2	.	CASSVDRDYGYTF	TGTGCCAGCAGCGTAGACAGGGACTATGGCTACACCTTC
TRBD2	TRBV27	TRBJ2-7	once	CASSPTGLALEQYF	TGTGCCAGCAGTCCGACGGGACTAGCGCTCGAGCAGTACTTC
TRBD2	TRBV5-4	TRBJ2-7	few	CASSPGLAELYEQYF	TGTGCCAGCAGCCCGGGACTAGCGGAACTCTACGAGCAGTACTTC
.	TRBV6-6	TRBJ1-5	.	CASSYFRDQPQHF	TGTGCCAGCAGTTACTTCAGGGATCAGCCCCAGCATTTT
.	TRBV5-8	TRBJ1-2	few	CASSMNYGYTF	TGTGCCAGCAGCATGAACTATGGCTACACCTTC
.	TRBV20-1	TRBJ2-1	.	CSASTSGSRFF	TGCAGTGCTAGTACGAGCGGGTCGAGATTCTTC
.	TRBV23-1	TRBJ1-2	few	CASSRRELRRKTYGYTF	TGCGCCAGCAGTCGAAGAGAGTTACGCAGAAAGACCTATGGCTACACCTTC
TRBD2	TRBV7-8	TRBJ2-1	.	CASSLTAGGDNEQFF	TGTGCCAGCAGCTTAACCGCGGGAGGGGACAATGAGCAGTTCTTC
.	TRBV11-2	TRBJ2-2	.	CASSFSNLFF	TGTGCCAGCAGCTTTAGCAACCTGTTTTTT
TRBD1	TRBV6-1	TRBJ2-7	.	CAGTGTGLHEQYF	TGTGCCGGGACCGGGACAGGGCTACACGAGCAGTACTTC
TRBD2	TRBV19	TRBJ2-7	.	CASSPRGLGNYEQYF	TGTGCCAGTAGTCCGCGGGGGTTAGGGAACTACGAGCAGTACTTC
TRBD1	TRBV6-5	TRBJ1-5	.	CASSPGTVLGQPQHF	TGTGCCAGCAGTCCGGGGACAGTTCTTGGGCAGCCCCAGCATTTT
TRBD1	TRBV30	TRBJ2-7	.	CACAAGQGGEQYF	TGTGCCTGCGCGGCGGGACAGGGCGGGGAGCAGTACTTC
.	TRBV11-1	TRBJ2-1	.	CASSFIGPLRWNEQFF	TGTGCCAGCAGCTTTATAGGCCCCCTCAGGTGGAATGAGCAGTTCTTC
.	TRBV21-1	TRBJ1-2	.	CATCLTWGSTGSYGYTF	TGTGCCACCTGCCTAACCTGGGGCAGCACGGGTTCTTATGGCTACACCTTC
TRBD2	TRBV10-2	TRBJ2-3	.	CASSELAGVGTSSTDTQYF	TGCGCCAGCAGTGAGCTAGCGGGAGTGGGCACTAGTAGCACAGATACGCAGTATTTT
.	TRBV5-6	TRBJ2-7	few	CASSLGRGSYEQYF	TGTGCCAGCAGCTTGGGCAGGGGATCCTACGAGCAGTACTTC
.	TRBV21-1	TRBJ1-2	.	CASPTKVYGYTF	TGTGCCAGCCCCACGAAGGTCTATGGCTACACCTTC
.	TRBV6-5	TRBJ1-1	.	CASSYWGGTEAFF	TGTGCCAGCAGTTACTGGGGGGGTACTGAAGCTTTCTTT
TRBD1	TRBV6-5	TRBJ1-2	few	CASKTTGTGVYGYTF	TGTGCCAGCAAAACGACCGGGACAGGGGTATATGGCTACACCTTC
.	TRBV5-6	TRBJ1-1	.	CASSFPPALNTEAFF	TGTGCCAGCAGCTTCCCCCCGGCCTTGAACACTGAAGCTTTCTTT
TRBD1	TRBV5-1	TRBJ2-4	once	CASSLAAGGGNIQYF	TGCGCCAGCAGCTTGGCAGCAGGGGGTGGAAACATTCAGTACTTC
.	TRBV6-6	TRBJ2-3	.	CASSYSTFGDTQYF	TGTGCCAGCAGTTACTCGACTTTCGGAGATACGCAGTATTTT
TRBD1	TRBV7-9	TRBJ1-3	.	CASSLAGQGFNTIYF	TGTGCCAGCAGTCTAGCGGGACAGGGCTTTAACACCATATATTTT
.	TRBV29-1	TRBJ2-1	.	CSVEVSGNEQFF	TGCAGCGTTGAAGTTTCAGGGAATGAGCAGTTCTTC
TRBD1	TRBV2	TRBJ1-5	.	CASAARTGGNQPQHF	TGTGCCAGCGCGGCGAGGACAGGGGGCAATCAGCCCCAGCATTTT
.	TRBV6-5	TRBJ1-6	.	CASSYASGVGSPLHF	TGTGCCAGCAGTTACGCGTCGGGGGTGGGGTCACCCCTCCACTTT